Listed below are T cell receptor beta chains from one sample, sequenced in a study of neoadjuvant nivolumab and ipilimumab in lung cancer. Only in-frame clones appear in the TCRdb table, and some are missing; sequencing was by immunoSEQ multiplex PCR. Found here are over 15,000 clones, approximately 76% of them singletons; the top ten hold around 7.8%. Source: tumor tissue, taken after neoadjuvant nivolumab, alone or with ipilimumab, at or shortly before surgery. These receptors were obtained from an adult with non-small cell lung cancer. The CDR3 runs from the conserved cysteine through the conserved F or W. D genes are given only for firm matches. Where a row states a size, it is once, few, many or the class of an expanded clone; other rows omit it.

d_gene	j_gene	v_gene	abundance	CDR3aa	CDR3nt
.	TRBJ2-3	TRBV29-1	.	CSVGRGSGTDTQYF	TGCAGCGTTGGTCGGGGATCCGGCACAGATACGCAGTATTTT
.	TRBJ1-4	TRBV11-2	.	CASSPGHGDFNEKLFF	TGTGCCAGCAGCCCAGGACACGGCGATTTCAATGAAAAACTGTTTTTT
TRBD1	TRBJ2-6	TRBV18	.	CASSPLNRQGAKGANVLTF	TGTGCCAGCTCACCCCTAAATCGACAGGGGGCGAAAGGGGCCAACGTCCTGACTTTC
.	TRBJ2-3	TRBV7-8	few	CAIRDSTGADTQYF	TGTGCCATCCGGGACTCCACGGGGGCAGATACGCAGTATTTT
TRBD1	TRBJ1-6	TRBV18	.	CASSPRTGQGNSPLHF	TGTGCCAGCTCACCAAGAACGGGACAGGGGAATTCACCCCTCCACTTT
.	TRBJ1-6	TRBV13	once	CASSLGTENSPLHF	TGTGCCAGCAGCCTCGGGACGGAGAATTCACCCCTCCACTTT
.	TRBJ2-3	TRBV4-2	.	CASSQGGPSNTDTQYF	TGTGCCAGCAGCCAAGGGGGACCAAGTAACACAGATACGCAGTATTTT
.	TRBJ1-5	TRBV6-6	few	CASRAGGFQPQHF	TGTGCCAGCAGAGCGGGTGGATTTCAGCCCCAGCATTTT
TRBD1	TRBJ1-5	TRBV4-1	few	CASSQAGQGGNQPQHF	TGCGCCAGCAGCCAAGCAGGACAGGGAGGAAATCAGCCCCAGCATTTT
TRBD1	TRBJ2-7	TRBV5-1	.	CASSNYRTGGGRYEQYF	TGCGCCAGCAGCAATTATCGGACAGGGGGCGGAAGGTACGAGCAGTACTTC
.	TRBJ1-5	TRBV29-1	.	CSVGSDPAVSNQPQHF	TGCAGCGTTGGGTCCGATCCCGCGGTGAGCAATCAGCCCCAGCATTTT
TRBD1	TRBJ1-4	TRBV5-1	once	CASRTSGTGVEKLFF	TGCGCCAGCAGAACGTCCGGGACAGGGGTCGAAAAACTGTTTTTT
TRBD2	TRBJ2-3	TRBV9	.	CASSVLADRDTQYF	TGTGCCAGCAGCGTACTAGCGGACCGGGATACGCAGTATTTT
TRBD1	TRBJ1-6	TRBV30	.	CAWGRGSSYNSPLHF	TGTGCCTGGGGCAGGGGGTCCTCCTATAATTCACCCCTCCACTTT
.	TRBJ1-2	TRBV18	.	CASSNEVGLDGYTF	TGTGCCAGCTCGAACGAGGTGGGGTTGGATGGCTACACCTTC
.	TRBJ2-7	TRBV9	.	CASSASTGVTEQYF	TGTGCCAGCAGCGCATCGACAGGCGTGACCGAGCAGTACTTC
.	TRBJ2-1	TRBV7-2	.	CASSSSTDRYNEQFF	TGTGCCAGCAGCTCTTCGACAGACAGATACAATGAGCAGTTCTTC
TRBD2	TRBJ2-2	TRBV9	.	CASRSTSGNTGELFF	TGTGCCAGCAGGTCGACTAGCGGAAACACCGGGGAGCTGTTTTTT